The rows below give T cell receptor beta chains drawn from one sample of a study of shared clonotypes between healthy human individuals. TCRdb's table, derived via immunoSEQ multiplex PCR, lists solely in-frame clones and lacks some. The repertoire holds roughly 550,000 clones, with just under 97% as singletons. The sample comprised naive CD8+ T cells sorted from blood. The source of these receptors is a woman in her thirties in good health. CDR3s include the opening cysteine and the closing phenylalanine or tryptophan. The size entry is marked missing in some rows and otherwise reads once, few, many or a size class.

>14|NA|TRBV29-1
CSVEETSGSYEQYF
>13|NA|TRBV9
CASTSSGPGELFF
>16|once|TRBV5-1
CASSLDYSRFHYEQYF
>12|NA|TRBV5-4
CASSEIMNEQFF
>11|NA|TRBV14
CASSHGTQEYF
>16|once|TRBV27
CASSWTEREGTGGQFF
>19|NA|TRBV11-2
CASSSGLAGDRTGANVLTF
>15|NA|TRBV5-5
CASSFTSGSGYEQYF
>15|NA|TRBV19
CASSDGGTPLYEQYF
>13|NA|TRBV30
CAWSVGSGNEQFF
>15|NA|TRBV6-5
CASSARDGQNQPQHF
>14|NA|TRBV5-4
CASSFPDRAYEQYF
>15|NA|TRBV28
CASRTGTTNTGELFF
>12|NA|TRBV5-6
CASSLMVETQYF
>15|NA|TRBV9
CASSGHRQGGYGYTF
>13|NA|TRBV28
CASDRDNPYEQYF
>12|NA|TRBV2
CASSDGSHEQFF
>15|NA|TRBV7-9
CASSSRLQGTHEQYF
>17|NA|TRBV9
CASSVEATPMGGETQYF
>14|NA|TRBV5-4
CASSFGTEYNEQFF
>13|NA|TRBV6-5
CASGLAGAYEQYF
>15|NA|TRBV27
CASSLQGERTDTQYF
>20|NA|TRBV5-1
CASSLQLGSLSGARNTEAFF
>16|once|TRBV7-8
CASSDVGTSAGDTQYF
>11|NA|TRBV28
CASSLTDTQYF
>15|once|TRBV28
CASSFSGSPTDTQYF
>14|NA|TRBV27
CASSSRTSGETQYF
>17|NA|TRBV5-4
CASSLPGVGSGANVLTF
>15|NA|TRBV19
CASSIPAGGGNEQFF
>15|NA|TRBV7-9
CASSLQGSTNEKLFF
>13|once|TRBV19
CASSIAPRSEQYF
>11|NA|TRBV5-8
CASSSGTGYTF
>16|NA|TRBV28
CASGSFGHPNTGELFF